The rows below give T cell receptor beta chains drawn from one sample of a study of radiation and T cells in renal cell carcinoma. The assay was immunoSEQ multiplex PCR, and TCRdb's table has in-frame clones only and misses some. In the table there are roughly 60,000 clones, roughly four fifths of which are singletons. Sequenced material: blood, taken from a patient whose treatment included radiotherapy and nephrectomy. Receptor source: a man aged 55 to 70 with renal cell carcinoma. Both conserved end residues are part of each CDR3. A D gene is named only where the DNA matches it firmly. Some rows have no size entry. The others give once, few or many, or a class for an expanded clone.

j_call v_call d_call clone_size cdr3_nt cdr3_aa
TRBJ2-1 TRBV4-2 NA NA TGTGCCAGCAGCCAAGGCGTGCGCCTCGTTCTGTCTGAGCAGTTCTTC CASSQGVRLVLSEQFF
TRBJ1-2 TRBV5-1 NA NA TGCGCCAGCAGCTTAATGGGCTCGGATTTAACCGAAGGCTACACCTTC CASSLMGSDLTEGYTF
TRBJ2-2 TRBV5-6 NA NA TGTGCCAGCAGCTTGGGCTCTGTGGAGCTGTTTTTT CASSLGSVELFF
TRBJ2-2 TRBV7-9 TRBD2 NA TGTGCCAGCAGCTTGCCGGGACTAGCGGGAGTGGAGCTGTTTTTT CASSLPGLAGVELFF
TRBJ2-7 TRBV15 TRBD1 NA TGTGCCACCAGCAGAGATGGGACAGGGACCTTCTCCTACGAGCAGTACTTC CATSRDGTGTFSYEQYF
TRBJ2-2 TRBV19 TRBD2 NA TGTGCCAGTAGTAGTGGACTAGCGGGAGGCAGGAACACCGGGGAGCTGTTTTTT CASSSGLAGGRNTGELFF
TRBJ1-2 TRBV6-5 TRBD1 NA TGTGCCAGCAAAGGACAGGGGACCTATGGCTACACCTTC CASKGQGTYGYTF
TRBJ2-7 TRBV21-1 NA NA TGTGCCAGCAGCAGATCAGGGTTACGTGACGAGCAGTACTTC CASSRSGLRDEQYF
TRBJ2-3 TRBV18 TRBD1 NA TGTGCCAGCTCACCGCTCCAGGGGGAGGATACGCAGTATTTT CASSPLQGEDTQYF
TRBJ2-2 TRBV7-3 NA NA TGTGCCAGCAGCTCCGGACTTTACACCGGGGAGCTGTTTTTT CASSSGLYTGELFF
TRBJ2-5 TRBV30 NA NA TGTGCCGGATCACTAGCCGGGCCTGCAGAGACCCAGTACTTC CAGSLAGPAETQYF
TRBJ1-2 TRBV30 NA NA TGTGCCCTGTCCATCCGAAACAACTATGGCTACACCTTC CALSIRNNYGYTF
TRBJ2-1 TRBV4-1 NA NA TGCGCCAGCAGCCAAGACCCGACCACTAGGAAGGATGAGCAGTTCTTC CASSQDPTTRKDEQFF
TRBJ1-1 TRBV6-5 NA few TGTGCCAGCTGGGGGTTCACTGAAGCTTTCTTT CASWGFTEAFF
TRBJ2-2 TRBV7-7 NA NA TGTGCCAGCAGCCAAAGGGGGGTCGAAACCGGGGAGCTGTTTTTT CASSQRGVETGELFF
TRBJ2-3 TRBV29-1 NA NA TGCAGCGGGGGTTATAGGGCAGATACGCAGTATTTT CSGGYRADTQYF
TRBJ2-3 TRBV11-1 NA NA TGTGCCAGCGGCGTTAGGACAGATACGCAGTATTTT CASGVRTDTQYF
TRBJ2-3 TRBV29-1 TRBD2 few TGCAGCGTTGAAAGGGGTGGTGGCGGGAGGGTCCGCACAGATACGCAGTATTTT CSVERGGGGRVRTDTQYF
TRBJ1-5 TRBV7-6 NA NA TGTGCCAGCAGCTTAGGATTCGCAGGCAATCAGCCCCAGCATTTT CASSLGFAGNQPQHF
TRBJ2-3 TRBV6-1 TRBD1 NA TGTGCCAGCAGCCACGACAGGGGGAGCACAGATACGCAGTATTTT CASSHDRGSTDTQYF
TRBJ2-3 TRBV5-1 NA NA TGCGCCAGCAGCTACGGGACACGGCCAACCACCGATACGCAGTATTTT CASSYGTRPTTDTQYF
TRBJ2-1 TRBV7-9 NA NA TGTGCCAGCTCCGAAACCCGAGACTACAATGAGCAGTTCTTC CASSETRDYNEQFF
TRBJ1-4 TRBV6-5 NA NA TGTGCCAGCAGTTATACTCATGAAAAACTGTTTTTT CASSYTHEKLFF
TRBJ1-1 TRBV9 NA few TGTGCCAGCAGCGTAGGTATGGGGTTGACTGAAGCTTTCTTT CASSVGMGLTEAFF
TRBJ1-6 TRBV7-2 NA few TGTGCCAGCCGGGTCTATAATTCACCCCTCCACTTT CASRVYNSPLHF
TRBJ2-3 TRBV30 TRBD1 NA TGTGCCTGGAGTGTAGGGACAGGGTTAGATACGCAGTATTTT CAWSVGTGLDTQYF
TRBJ2-1 TRBV7-9 NA once TGTGCCAGCAGCTTAGTGCCGGAGAGCAATGAGCAGTTCTTC CASSLVPESNEQFF
TRBJ2-5 TRBV11-3 TRBD1 NA TGTGCCAGCAGCTTAGGGGCAGGGGGCGCAGAGACCCAGTACTTC CASSLGAGGAETQYF
TRBJ1-1 TRBV9 TRBD1 NA TGTGCCAGCAGCGTGAGCGGACAGGCAAAGGATAAAAACACTGAAGCTTTCTTT CASSVSGQAKDKNTEAFF
TRBJ1-1 TRBV11-2 NA NA TGTGCCAGCAGCTTATTGAACACTGAAGCTTTCTTT CASSLLNTEAFF
TRBJ1-2 TRBV2 NA NA TGTGCCAGCAAGCAGGGTCCAAACCCCCTCTATGGCTACACCTTC CASKQGPNPLYGYTF
TRBJ2-1 TRBV19 TRBD2 NA TGTGCCAGTAGTGCCACGGGACTAGCGGGAGAGGAGCAGTTCTTC CASSATGLAGEEQFF
TRBJ1-2 TRBV28 TRBD1 NA TGTGCCAGCACTCTACCGGGACAGGAAAACTATGGCTACACCTTC CASTLPGQENYGYTF
TRBJ2-5 TRBV28 TRBD2 NA TGTGCCAGCAGTTTTCGGCTAGCGGGAACCGAAGAGACCCAGTACTTC CASSFRLAGTEETQYF
TRBJ1-2 TRBV25-1 NA few TGTGCCAGCAAAGGCGGGAACTATGGCTACACCTTC CASKGGNYGYTF
TRBJ1-1 TRBV6-5 TRBD1 NA TGTGCCAGCAGTCCGGGACAGGGGGGAACCACTGAAGCTTTCTTT CASSPGQGGTTEAFF
TRBJ2-5 TRBV4-3 TRBD1 NA TGCGCCAGCAGCAATACAGGGGGAAACCAAGAGACCCAGTACTTC CASSNTGGNQETQYF
TRBJ2-7 TRBV6-6 NA few TGTGCCAGCAGTTTAGGAACAGGGTTCGAGCAGTACTTC CASSLGTGFEQYF
TRBJ2-7 TRBV7-9 TRBD2 NA TGTGCCAGCAGCTCGGGCTCTGGGGGGGTTGGCGAGCAGTACTTC CASSSGSGGVGEQYF
TRBJ1-5 TRBV18 NA NA TGTGCCAGCTCACCCGGGAATAGCAATCAGCCCCAGCATTTT CASSPGNSNQPQHF
TRBJ2-5 TRBV7-2 NA NA TGTGCCAGCAGCTTACGGTCAGCGCCTGAAGAGACCCAGTACTTC CASSLRSAPEETQYF
TRBJ1-4 TRBV30 NA NA TGTGCCTGGAGTGTAATTAGGCAGGGCGCTGAAAAACTGTTTTTT CAWSVIRQGAEKLFF
TRBJ2-5 TRBV9 TRBD1 few TGTGCCAGCAGCGCGACAGGGGGCTCGGCGACCCAGTACTTC CASSATGGSATQYF
TRBJ2-3 TRBV2 TRBD2 NA TGTGCCAGCAGAAAACTAGCGGGAGGAGGAGATACGCAGTATTTT CASRKLAGGGDTQYF
TRBJ2-2 TRBV5-1 TRBD1 NA TGCGCCAGCAGCTTTTCAGGGGGCGACCTCGGGGAGCTGTTTTTT CASSFSGGDLGELFF
TRBJ2-3 TRBV9 NA NA TGTGCCAGCAGCGCCCTCGGGGCATTCACAGATACGCAGTATTTT CASSALGAFTDTQYF
TRBJ2-2 TRBV25-1 NA once TGTGCCAGCAGTGGGACGGGCTTTACGGGGGCCGGGGAGCTGTTTTTT CASSGTGFTGAGELFF
TRBJ2-1 TRBV25-1 TRBD2 NA TGTGCCAGCAGTGGGACTAGCTACAATGAGCAGTTCTTC CASSGTSYNEQFF
TRBJ2-3 TRBV4-1 TRBD2 few TGCGCCAGCAGCCTGGGCCTAGCGGGAGTTGTATCAGATACGCAGTATTTT CASSLGLAGVVSDTQYF
TRBJ1-2 TRBV9 NA NA TGTGCCAGCAGCGTAGAAGGCTCGGGTGGCTACACCTTC CASSVEGSGGYTF